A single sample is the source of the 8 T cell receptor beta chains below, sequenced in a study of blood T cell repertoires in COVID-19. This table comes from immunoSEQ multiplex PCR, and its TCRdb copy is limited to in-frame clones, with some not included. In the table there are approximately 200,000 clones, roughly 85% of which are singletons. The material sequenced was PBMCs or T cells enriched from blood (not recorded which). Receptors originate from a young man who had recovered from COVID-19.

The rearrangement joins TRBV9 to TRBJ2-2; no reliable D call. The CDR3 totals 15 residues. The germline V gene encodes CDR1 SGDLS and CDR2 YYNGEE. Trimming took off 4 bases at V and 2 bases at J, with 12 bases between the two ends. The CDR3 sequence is CASSPAGLNTGELFF. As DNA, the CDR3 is TGTGCCAGCAGCCCAGCCGGGTTAAACACCGGGGAGCTGTTTTTT.

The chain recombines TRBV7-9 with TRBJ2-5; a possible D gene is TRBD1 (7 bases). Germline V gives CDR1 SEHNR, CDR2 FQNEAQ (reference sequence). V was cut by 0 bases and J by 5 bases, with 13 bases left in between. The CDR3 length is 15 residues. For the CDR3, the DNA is TGTGCCAGCAGCTTAGCAGGAGGGGGCCGGGAGACCCAGTACTTC. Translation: CASSLAGGGRETQYF.

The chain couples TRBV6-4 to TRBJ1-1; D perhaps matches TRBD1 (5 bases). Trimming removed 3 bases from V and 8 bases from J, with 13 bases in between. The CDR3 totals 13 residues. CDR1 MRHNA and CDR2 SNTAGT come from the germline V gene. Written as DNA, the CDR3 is TGTGCCAGCAGTGATGGGGCAGGGTGGGAAGCTTTCTTT. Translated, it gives CASSDGAGWEAFF.

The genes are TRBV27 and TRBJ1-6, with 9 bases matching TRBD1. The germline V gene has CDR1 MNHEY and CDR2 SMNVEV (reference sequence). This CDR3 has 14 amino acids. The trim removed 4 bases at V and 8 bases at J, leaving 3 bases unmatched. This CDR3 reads CASSYRQGDSPLHF. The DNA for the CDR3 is TGTGCCAGCAGTTATCGACAGGGGGATTCACCCCTCCACTTT.

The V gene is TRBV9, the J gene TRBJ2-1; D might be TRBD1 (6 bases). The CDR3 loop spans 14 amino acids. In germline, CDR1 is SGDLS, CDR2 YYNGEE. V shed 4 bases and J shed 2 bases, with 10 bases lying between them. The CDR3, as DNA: TGTGCCAGCAGCTCCGGGACACCCTACAATGAGCAGTTCTTC. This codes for CASSSGTPYNEQFF. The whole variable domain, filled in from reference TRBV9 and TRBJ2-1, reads DSGVTQTPKHLITATGQRVTLRCSPRSGDLSVYWYQQSLDQGLQFLIQYYNGEERAKGNILERFSAQQFPDLHSELNLSSLELGDSALYFCASSSGTPYNEQFFGPGTRLTVL.

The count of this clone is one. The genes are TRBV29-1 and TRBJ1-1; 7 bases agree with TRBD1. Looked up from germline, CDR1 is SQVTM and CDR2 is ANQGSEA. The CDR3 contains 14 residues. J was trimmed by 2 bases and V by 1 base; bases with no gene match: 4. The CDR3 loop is CSVEGGTENTEAFF. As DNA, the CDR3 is TGCAGCGTTGAAGGTGGGACAGAAAACACTGAAGCTTTCTTT.

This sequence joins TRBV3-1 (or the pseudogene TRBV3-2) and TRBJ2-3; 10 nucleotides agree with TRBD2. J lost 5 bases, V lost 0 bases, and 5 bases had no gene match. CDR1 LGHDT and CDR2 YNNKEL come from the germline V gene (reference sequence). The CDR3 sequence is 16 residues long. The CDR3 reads CASSQEARLAGDTQYF. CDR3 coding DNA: TGTGCCAGCAGCCAAGAAGCCCGACTAGCGGGAGATACGCAGTATTTT.

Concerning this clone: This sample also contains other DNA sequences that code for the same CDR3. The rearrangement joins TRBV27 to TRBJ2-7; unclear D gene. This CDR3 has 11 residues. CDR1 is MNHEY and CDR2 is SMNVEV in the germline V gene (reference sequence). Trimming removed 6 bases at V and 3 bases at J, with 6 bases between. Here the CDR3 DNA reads TGTGCCAGCAGGTCAGGCTACGAGCAGTACTTC. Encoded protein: CASRSGYEQYF.